These 5 T cell receptor beta chains came from one sample sequenced in a study of CD8+CD57+ T cells in acquired aplastic anemia listed by TCRdb under 2018. Patients chosen for sequencing had shown expansion of CD8+CD57+ cells by flow cytometry. These reads were obtained on an Illumina HiSeq 2000. Genomic DNA was used as template for profiling of TCR beta VDJ combinations and CDR3 sequences. TCRdb redid the processing of the public reads, applying fastp at Q25 and MiXCR, and retained in-frame beta chains. Rows with a matching CDR3 protein are joined into one entry that keeps the most common DNA and genes. The table for this sample lists 150,000 to 200,000 distinct CDR3 sequences; around 50% of them were counted only once. Under 15% of the sample is in the top ten clones. Source material: sorted CD4+, CD8+, or CD8+CD57+ T cells (not recorded which) from PBMCs. Every receptor here comes from a human donor with aplastic anemia.

The chain uses TRBV10-3 and TRBJ1-2; maybe TRBD1 (5 bases). The CDR3 is 12 residues long. Germline V lookup: CDR1 ENHRY, CDR2 SYGVKD. The V and J ends lost 8 bases and 5 bases respectively, with 12 bases between them. CDR3 coding DNA: TGTGCCATCGGGGGACTGGTTTATGGCTACACCTTC. It codes for CAIGGLVYGYTF.

About this clonotype: This may come from a read error, since a much larger clone is one base off. The V call is TRBV19, the J call TRBJ2-1; the match to TRBD2 covers 12 bases. From germline, CDR1 is LNHDA and CDR2 SQIVND (reference sequence). CDR3 length: 16 amino acids. This CDR3 is CASRLTSGGFYSEQFF. CDR3 sequence (DNA): TGTGCCAGTAGACTGACTAGCGGGGGTTTCTACAGTGAGCAGTTCTTC.

This clonotype was counted ten times or more. The chain links TRBV12-3 or TRBV12-4 to TRBJ2-6; D remains unclear. The germline V and J ends were trimmed by 8 bases and 0 bases, with 11 bases remaining between them. The CDR3 consists of 15 residues. The CDR3 sequence is CASDLNSSGANVLTF. In DNA form, the CDR3 reads TGTGCCAGCGACTTAAATAGCTCTGGGGCCAACGTCCTGACTTTC.

The chain employs TRBV7-8 and TRBJ2-1; 14 bases fit TRBD2. V was pared by 2 bases and J by 13 bases, with 4 bases of the junction left unmatched. This CDR3 has 14 residues. Germline V gene data show CDR1 as SGHVS and CDR2 as FQNEAQ. The CDR3 DNA follows: TGTGCCAGCAGCTTAAGACTAGCGGGGGGGTCCCAGTTCTTC. Protein sequence: CASSLRLAGGSQFF.

On this clonotype itself: This could be a read error, since a much larger clone is one nucleotide away. The CDR3 does not end in the conserved phenylalanine or tryptophan, so this is likely a read error. The CDR3 DNA follows: TGTGCCAGCAGCTTAAACGGGGCTCGAGAGACCCAGTACTCC. This sequence encodes CASSLNGARETQYS. V is TRBV7-2 and J is TRBJ2-5; D tentatively reads TRBD1 or TRBD2 (5 bases each). The V gene's germline CDR1 is SGHTA and CDR2 FQGNSA. V was pared by 2 bases and J by 4 bases, with 11 bases between. CDR3 size: 14 residues.